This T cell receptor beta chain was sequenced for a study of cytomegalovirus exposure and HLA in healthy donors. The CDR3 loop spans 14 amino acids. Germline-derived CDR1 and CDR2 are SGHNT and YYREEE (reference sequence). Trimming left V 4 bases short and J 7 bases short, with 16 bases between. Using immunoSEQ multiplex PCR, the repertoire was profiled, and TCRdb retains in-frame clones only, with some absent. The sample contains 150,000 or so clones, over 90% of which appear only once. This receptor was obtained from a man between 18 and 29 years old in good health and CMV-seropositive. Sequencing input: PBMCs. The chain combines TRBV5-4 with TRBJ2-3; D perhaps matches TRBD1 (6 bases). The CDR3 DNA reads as TGTGCCAGCAGCCGAACACAGGGTCAAAATACGCAGTATTTT. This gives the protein CASSRTQGQNTQYF.